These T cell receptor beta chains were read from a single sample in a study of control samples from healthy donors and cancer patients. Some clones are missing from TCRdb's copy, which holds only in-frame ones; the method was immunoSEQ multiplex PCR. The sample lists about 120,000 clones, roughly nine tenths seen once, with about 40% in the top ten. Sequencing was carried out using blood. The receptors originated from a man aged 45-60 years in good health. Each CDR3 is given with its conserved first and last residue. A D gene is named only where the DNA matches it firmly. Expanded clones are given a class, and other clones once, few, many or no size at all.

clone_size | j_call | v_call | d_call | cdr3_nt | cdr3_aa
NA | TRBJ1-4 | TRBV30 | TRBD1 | TGTGCCTGGAGTGTTGGACAGGCGGGGGAAAAACTGTTTTTT | CAWSVGQAGEKLFF
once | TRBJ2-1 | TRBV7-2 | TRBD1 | TGTGCCAGCAGCCCCCAGGGGGCGGTCTCCTACAATGAGCAGTTCTTC | CASSPQGAVSYNEQFF
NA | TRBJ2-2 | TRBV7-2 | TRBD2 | TGTGCCAGCAGCCCTGGCGGGGGGTTTCCCGGGGAGCTGTTTTTT | CASSPGGGFPGELFF
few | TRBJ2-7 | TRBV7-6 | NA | TGTGCCAGCAGCCTGACCGGGGGGCTGAGCTCCTACGAGCAGTACTTC | CASSLTGGLSSYEQYF
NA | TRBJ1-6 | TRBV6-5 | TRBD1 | TGTGCCAGCAGCTCCGGGACAGGGAATTCACCCCTCCACTTT | CASSSGTGNSPLHF
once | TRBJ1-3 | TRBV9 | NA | TGTGCCAGCAGCGTAGAAACGTCTGGAAACACCATATATTTT | CASSVETSGNTIYF
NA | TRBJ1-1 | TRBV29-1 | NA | TGCAGCGTTGTATCGGACAGAATCACTGAAGCTTTCTTT | CSVVSDRITEAFF
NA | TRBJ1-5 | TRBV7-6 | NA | TGTGCCAGCAGCTTGGGTGTAGGGAGGACGGGAAATCAGCCCCAGCATTTT | CASSLGVGRTGNQPQHF
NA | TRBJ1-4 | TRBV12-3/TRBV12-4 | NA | TGTGCCAGCAGCCGGCTTAATGAAAAACTGTTTTTT | CASSRLNEKLFF
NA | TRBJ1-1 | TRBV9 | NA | TGTGCCAGCAGCCCGAGGACCGCGAACACTGAAGCTTTCTTT | CASSPRTANTEAFF